Below are 2 T cell receptor beta chains sequenced from a single sample in a study of post-analysis software for immune sequencing data. cDNA libraries for TCR beta contained unique molecular identifiers. TCRdb ran MiXCR on the PCR reads and lists one entry per CDR3 protein. The sample contains a few hundred thousand distinct CDR3 sequences, over 35% of which appear only once. Study-level results: TRBV5-6, TRBV5-1 and TRBV20-1 were among 4 or 5 TRBV segments more frequent in patients than controls.

These TCRs are of unknown antigen specificity. The sequenced sample consisted of blood. These receptors all stem from a girl aged 5-17 years with multiple sclerosis.

The count of this clonotype is one. A junction end diverges from the germline sequence, so it may reflect a read error. The chain joins TRBV6-2 or TRBV6-3 to TRBJ2-1, with D perhaps matching TRBD2 (6 bases). The CDR3 spans 14 residues. Germline V lookup: CDR1 MNHEY, CDR2 SVGEGT. The CDR3 DNA reads as TGCGCCAGCTCCCCCGGGACTTCACTTAATGAGCAGTTCTTC. Its translation: CASSPGTSLNEQFF.

In nucleotides, the CDR3 is TGTGCCAGCAGCTTAGAGGTTGCGGGAGTGTGGGGCAATGAGCAGTTCTTC. This sequence encodes CASSLEVAGVWGNEQFF. The chain combines TRBV7-6 with TRBJ2-1; 7 nucleotides line up with TRBD2. This CDR3 contains 17 residues. V lost 1 base to trimming and J lost 6 bases; unmatched junction nucleotides: 12. Germline CDR1 reads SGHVS; CDR2 reads FNYEAQ.